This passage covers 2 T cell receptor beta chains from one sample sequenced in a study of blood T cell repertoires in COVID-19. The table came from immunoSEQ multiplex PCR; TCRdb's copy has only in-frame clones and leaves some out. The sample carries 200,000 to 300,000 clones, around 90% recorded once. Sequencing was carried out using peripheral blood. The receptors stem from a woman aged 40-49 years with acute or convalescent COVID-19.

The CDR3: CASSLGSGNEQFF. In DNA, the CDR3 is TGTGCCAGCAGCTTAGGTAGCGGGAATGAGCAGTTCTTC. The genes are TRBV11-2 and TRBJ2-1; 7 bases map to TRBD2. This CDR3 has 13 amino acids. CDR1 is SGHAT, CDR2 FQNNGV, per germline. J lost 7 bases, V lost 1 base, and 1 base had no gene match.

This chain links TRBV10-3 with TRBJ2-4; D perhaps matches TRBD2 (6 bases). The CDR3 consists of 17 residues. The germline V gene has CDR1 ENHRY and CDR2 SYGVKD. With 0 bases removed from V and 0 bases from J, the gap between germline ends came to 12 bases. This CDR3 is CAISESVQGLAKNIQYF. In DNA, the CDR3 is TGTGCCATCAGTGAGTCGGTCCAGGGACTAGCCAAAAACATTCAGTACTTC.